A selection of T cell receptor beta chains follows, all from one sample in a study of cytomegalovirus exposure and HLA in healthy donors. Measured with immunoSEQ multiplex PCR; TCRdb has only the in-frame clones, and not every one. In the table there are 80,000 to 100,000 clones, around 84% of which are singletons. Sequenced input: PBMCs. The origin of the receptors is a human donor in good health. CDR3s include the opening cysteine and the closing phenylalanine or tryptophan. The D gene is left open where the match is weak. Clone size is given for some rows only: seen once, a few or many times, or a class if the clone is expanded.

v_call	d_call	clone_size	j_call	cdr3_aa	cdr3_nt
TRBV7-6	TRBD2	once	TRBJ2-1	CASSLGAGVLNEQFF	TGTGCCAGCAGCTTAGGGGCGGGAGTTCTCAATGAGCAGTTCTTC
TRBV7-2	TRBD1	.	TRBJ2-2	CASSFQGAGTGELFF	TGTGCCAGCAGCTTTCAGGGGGCCGGCACCGGGGAGCTGTTTTTT
TRBV5-1	TRBD2	.	TRBJ2-3	CASSSPDGTSGSGTQYF	TGCGCCAGCAGTTCGCCAGACGGGACTAGCGGTTCGGGTACGCAGTATTTT
TRBV19	.	.	TRBJ1-5	CASSIQGNRPQHF	TGTGCCAGTAGTATTCAGGGGAACAGGCCCCAGCATTTT
TRBV6-1	.	.	TRBJ1-1	CASSGQGLKSTEAFF	TGTGCCAGCAGTGGCCAGGGCCTAAAAAGCACTGAAGCTTTCTTT
TRBV29-1	.	.	TRBJ1-1	CSSVQGGSEAFF	TGCAGCTCAGTCCAAGGGGGAAGTGAAGCTTTCTTT
TRBV28	.	.	TRBJ1-5	CASSLRAGKGQPQHF	TGTGCCAGCAGTTTAAGGGCAGGGAAGGGTCAGCCCCAGCATTTT
TRBV7-8	.	.	TRBJ1-5	CASSKRVGDPYQPQHF	TGTGCCAGCAGCAAACGGGTCGGGGATCCGTATCAGCCCCAGCATTTT
TRBV5-6	TRBD2	.	TRBJ2-3	CASSWDYTDTQYF	TGTGCCAGCAGCTGGGACTACACAGATACGCAGTATTTT
TRBV19	.	.	TRBJ2-2	CASRTGNTGELFF	TGTGCCAGTAGAACAGGGAACACCGGGGAGCTGTTTTTT
TRBV25-1	.	.	TRBJ1-5	CASAGSNQPQHF	TGTGCCAGCGCAGGTAGCAATCAGCCCCAGCATTTT
TRBV25-1	.	.	TRBJ2-7	CASRVKDLILYEQYF	TGTGCCAGCAGGGTGAAAGACTTGATCCTCTACGAGCAGTACTTC
TRBV7-9	.	.	TRBJ2-7	CASSLGSYEQYF	TGTGCCAGCAGCTTGGGCTCCTACGAGCAGTACTTC
TRBV7-7	TRBD1	.	TRBJ2-5	CASSLDRGVGETQYF	TGTGCCAGCAGCTTAGACAGGGGGGTTGGAGAGACCCAGTACTTC
TRBV18	TRBD1	.	TRBJ1-5	CASSPGTAQPQHF	TGTGCCAGCTCACCTGGGACAGCTCAGCCCCAGCATTTT
TRBV5-1	.	.	TRBJ1-2	CASSLEGRGANYGYTF	TGCGCCAGCAGCTTGGAGGGTCGGGGTGCTAACTATGGCTACACCTTC
TRBV19	.	.	TRBJ2-2	CASSIYGENTGELFF	TGTGCCAGTAGTATTTACGGGGAGAACACCGGGGAGCTGTTTTTT
TRBV2	TRBD1	.	TRBJ2-3	CASRADRATDTQYF	TGTGCCAGCAGAGCGGACAGGGCCACAGATACGCAGTATTTT
TRBV12-5	.	.	TRBJ2-5	CASGLEGKTQYF	TGTGCTAGTGGCCTGGAGGGAAAGACCCAGTACTTC
TRBV2	.	.	TRBJ1-5	CASNLGLSNQPQHF	TGTGCCAGCAATTTGGGCTTGAGCAATCAGCCCCAGCATTTT
TRBV7-2	TRBD1	few	TRBJ2-7	CASSPTLTGSYEQYF	TGTGCCAGCAGCCCTACCTTGACAGGGAGCTACGAGCAGTACTTC
TRBV7-9	.	.	TRBJ2-3	CASSPTRHGRGTDTQYF	TGTGCCAGCAGCCCGACAAGACACGGTCGGGGGACAGATACGCAGTATTTT
TRBV5-6	TRBD1	.	TRBJ2-7	CASSLQGAAYEQYF	TGTGCCAGCAGCTTGCAGGGGGCAGCCTACGAGCAGTACTTC
TRBV7-9	TRBD1	.	TRBJ2-7	CASSTGTGASVYEQYF	TGTGCCAGCAGCACAGGGACAGGGGCTTCCGTGTACGAGCAGTACTTC
TRBV27	.	.	TRBJ2-2	CASSPRVGELFF	TGTGCCAGCAGTCCTCGGGTCGGGGAGCTGTTTTTT
TRBV9	TRBD1	.	TRBJ2-7	CASSVSGQGGTYEQYF	TGTGCCAGCAGCGTGAGTGGACAGGGGGGAACCTACGAGCAGTACTTC
TRBV5-4	.	.	TRBJ1-2	CAAGINYGYTF	TGTGCCGCCGGGATCAACTATGGCTACACCTTC
TRBV7-6	.	.	TRBJ1-4	CASSLNVVANEKLFF	TGTGCCAGCAGCTTAAATGTGGTAGCTAATGAAAAACTGTTTTTT
TRBV30	.	few	TRBJ1-4	CAWSTRRNEKLFF	TGTGCCTGGAGTACCCGGAGGAATGAAAAACTGTTTTTT
TRBV7-3	TRBD2	.	TRBJ2-1	CASSSGTSADNEQFF	TGTGCCAGCAGTTCCGGGACTAGCGCAGACAATGAGCAGTTCTTC
TRBV19	.	.	TRBJ2-6	CASSTLGGPGANVLTF	TGTGCCAGTAGTACCCTCGGCGGGCCTGGGGCCAACGTCCTGACTTTC